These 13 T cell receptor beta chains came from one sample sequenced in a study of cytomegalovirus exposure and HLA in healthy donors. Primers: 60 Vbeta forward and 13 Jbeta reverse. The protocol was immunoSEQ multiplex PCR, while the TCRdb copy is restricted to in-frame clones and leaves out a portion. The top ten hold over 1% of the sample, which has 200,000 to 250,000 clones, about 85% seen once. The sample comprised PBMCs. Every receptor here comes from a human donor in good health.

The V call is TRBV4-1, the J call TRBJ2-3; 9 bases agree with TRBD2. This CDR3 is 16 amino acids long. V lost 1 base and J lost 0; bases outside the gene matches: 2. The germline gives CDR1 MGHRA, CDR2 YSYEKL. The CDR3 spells CASSQVSGSSTDTQYF. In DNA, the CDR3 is TGCGCCAGCAGCCAAGTTAGCGGGAGTAGCACAGATACGCAGTATTTT.

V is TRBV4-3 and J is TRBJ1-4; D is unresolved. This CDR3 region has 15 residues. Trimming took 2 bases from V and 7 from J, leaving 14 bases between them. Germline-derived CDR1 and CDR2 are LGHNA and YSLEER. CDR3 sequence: CASSQHGILGEKLFF. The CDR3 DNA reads TGCGCCAGCAGCCAACACGGGATTCTGGGTGAAAAACTGTTTTTT.

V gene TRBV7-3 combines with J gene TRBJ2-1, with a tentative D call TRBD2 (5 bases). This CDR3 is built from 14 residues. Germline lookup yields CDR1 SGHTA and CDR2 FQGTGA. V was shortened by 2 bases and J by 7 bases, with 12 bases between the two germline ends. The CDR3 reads CASSLGLRENEQFF. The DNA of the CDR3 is TGTGCCAGCAGCTTAGGACTTCGGGAAAATGAGCAGTTCTTC.

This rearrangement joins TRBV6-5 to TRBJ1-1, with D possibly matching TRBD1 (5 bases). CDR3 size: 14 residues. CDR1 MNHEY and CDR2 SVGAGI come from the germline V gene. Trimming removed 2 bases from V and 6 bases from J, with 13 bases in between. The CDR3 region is CASSYGQGTSEAFF. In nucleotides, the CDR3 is TGTGCCAGCAGTTACGGGCAGGGAACGTCTGAAGCTTTCTTT.

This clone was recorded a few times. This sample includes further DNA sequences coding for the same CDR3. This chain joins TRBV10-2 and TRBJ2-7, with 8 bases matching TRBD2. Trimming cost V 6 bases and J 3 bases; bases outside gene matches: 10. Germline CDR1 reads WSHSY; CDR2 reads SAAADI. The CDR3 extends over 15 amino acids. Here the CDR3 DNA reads TGCGCCAGCAGGGAAGGGGTAGCGGGGAACTACGAGCAGTACTTC. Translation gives CASREGVAGNYEQYF.

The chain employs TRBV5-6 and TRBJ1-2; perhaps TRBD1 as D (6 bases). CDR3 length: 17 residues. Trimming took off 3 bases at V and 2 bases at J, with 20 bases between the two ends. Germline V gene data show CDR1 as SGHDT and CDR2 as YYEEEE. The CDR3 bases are TGTGCCAGCAGCTCGTTCCGGAACAGGGTATGGAACTATGGCTACACCTTC. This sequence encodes CASSSFRNRVWNYGYTF.

CDR3 DNA: TGTGCCAGCGGCCTTCAAGAGACCCAGTACTTC. Its protein is CASGLQETQYF. The chain couples TRBV6-6 to TRBJ2-5; D unresolved. The CDR3 extends over 11 amino acids. Trimming left V 8 bases short and J 2 bases short, with 6 bases between. Germline V gene data show CDR1 as MNHNY and CDR2 as SVGAGI (reference sequence).

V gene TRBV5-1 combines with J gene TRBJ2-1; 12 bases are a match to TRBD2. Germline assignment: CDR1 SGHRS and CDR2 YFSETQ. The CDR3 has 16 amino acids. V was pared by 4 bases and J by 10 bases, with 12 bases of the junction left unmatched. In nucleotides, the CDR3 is TGCGCCAGCAGCAGGACTAGCGGGGTCACGGGGTGGGAGCAGTTCTTC. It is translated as CASSRTSGVTGWEQFF.

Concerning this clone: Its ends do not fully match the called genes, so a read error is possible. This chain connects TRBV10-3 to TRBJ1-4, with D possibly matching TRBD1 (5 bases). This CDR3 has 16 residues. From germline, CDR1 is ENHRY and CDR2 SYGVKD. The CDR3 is CAISDQNGTGGVRVTF. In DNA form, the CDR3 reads TGTGCCATCAGTGACCAAAATGGGACTGGAGGAGTAAGAGTAACTTTT.

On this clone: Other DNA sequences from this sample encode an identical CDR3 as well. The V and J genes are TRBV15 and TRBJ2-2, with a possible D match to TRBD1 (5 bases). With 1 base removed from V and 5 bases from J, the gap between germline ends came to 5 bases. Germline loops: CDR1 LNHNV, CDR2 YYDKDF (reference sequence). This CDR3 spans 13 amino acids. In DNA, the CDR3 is TGTGCCACCAGCAGAGCAGGGACCGGGGAGCTGTTTTTT. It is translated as CATSRAGTGELFF.

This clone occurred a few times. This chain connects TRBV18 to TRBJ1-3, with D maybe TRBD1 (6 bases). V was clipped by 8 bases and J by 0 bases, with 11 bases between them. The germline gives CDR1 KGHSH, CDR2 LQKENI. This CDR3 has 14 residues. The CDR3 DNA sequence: TGTGCCAGCGCTACAGGGAACTCTGGAAACACCATATATTTT. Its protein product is CASATGNSGNTIYF.

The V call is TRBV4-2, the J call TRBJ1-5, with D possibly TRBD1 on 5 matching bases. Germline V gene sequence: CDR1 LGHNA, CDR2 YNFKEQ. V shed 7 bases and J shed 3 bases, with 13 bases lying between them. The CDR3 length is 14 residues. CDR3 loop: CASTTIGDNQPQHF. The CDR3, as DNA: TGTGCCAGCACCACCATAGGGGACAATCAGCCCCAGCATTTT.

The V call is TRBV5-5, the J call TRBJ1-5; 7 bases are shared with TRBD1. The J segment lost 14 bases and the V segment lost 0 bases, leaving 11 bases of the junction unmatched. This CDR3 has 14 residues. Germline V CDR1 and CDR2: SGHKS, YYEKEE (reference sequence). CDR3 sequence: CASSLEKEGGLKHF. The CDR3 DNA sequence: TGTGCCAGCAGCTTGGAGAAAGAAGGGGGCCTTAAGCATTTT. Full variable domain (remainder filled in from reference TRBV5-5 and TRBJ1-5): DAGVTQSPTHLIKTRGQQVTLRCSPISGHKSVSWYQQVLGQGPQFIFQYYEKEERGRGNFPDRFSARQFPNYSSELNVNALLLGDSALYLCASSLEKEGGLKHFGDGTRLSIL.